This T cell receptor beta chain was identified during a study of blood T cell repertoires in COVID-19. For the study at large: Donors in the United States, Italy and Spain gave samples during acute or convalescent COVID-19. From T cells, B-cell-depleted T cells, or PBMCs came the material, which was cDNA or gDNA.

Clinical history as reported by participants underpinned cohort assignment. Cohort 3 recovered donors had two negative PCRs, clearance, or symptom resolution. Trimming shortened V by 3 bases and J by 0 bases, and 13 bases separated the two germline ends. CDR1 and CDR2 (germline): SGHAT, FQDESV (reference sequence). The CDR3 sequence is 16 residues long. Sequencing used immunoSEQ multiplex PCR; TCRdb keeps in-frame clones, though not all of them. The top ten clones hold 8% to 10% of a sample with about 250,000 clones, approximately 90% of them seen once. The V gene is TRBV11-1, the J gene TRBJ2-3; weak D call: TRBD1 (7 bases). The specimen sequenced was PBMCs or T cells enriched from blood (not recorded which). The receptor's source is a man in his forties who had recovered from COVID-19. The CDR3 here is CASSLEGQPSTDTQYF. The DNA of the CDR3 is TGTGCCAGCAGCTTGGAGGGACAGCCTAGCACAGATACGCAGTATTTT. Filled out from reference TRBV11-1 and TRBJ2-3, the complete variable domain reads EAEVAQSPRYKITEKSQAVAFWCDPISGHATLYWYRQILGQGPELLVQFQDESVVDDSQLPKDRFSAERLKGVDSTLKIQPAELGDSAMYLCASSLEGQPSTDTQYFGPGTRLTVL.